This is a list of T cell receptor beta chains from one sample in a study of T cells in Graves' hyperthyroidism and ophthalmopathy. TCRdb independently ran MiXCR on the multiplex PCR reads; one entry per CDR3 protein. Of some 700,000 distinct CDR3 sequences in the sample, around 15% are singletons; the top ten hold 15%. The sample taken for sequencing was blood. The receptors here all came from a man in his fifties with Graves' hyperthyroidism. Each CDR3 is given with its conserved first and last residue. D genes are given only for firm matches. Rows may omit the clone size; those that give it use once, few, many or a size class.

V gene	D gene	J gene	clone size	CDR3 protein	CDR3 DNA
TRBV12-3/TRBV12-4	-	TRBJ2-7	many	CATRRTAKPYEQYF	TGTGCGACGAGGAGGACGGCAAAACCCTACGAGCAGTACTTC
TRBV20-1	-	TRBJ2-3	few	CSARGGGGGRTDTQYF	TGCAGTGCTAGAGGGGGAGGGGGAGGGCGCACAGATACGCAGTATTTT
TRBV20-1	-	TRBJ2-3	few	CSAGARVTGADTQYF	TGCAGTGCTGGGGCACGGGTGACTGGCGCAGATACGCAGTATTTT
TRBV5-1	TRBD2	TRBJ2-5	once	CASSFLIAGEETQYF	TGCGCCAGCAGCTTTCTGATAGCGGGAGAAGAGACCCAGTACTTC
TRBV11-3	TRBD1	TRBJ2-2	many	CASSTGQGTGELFF	TGTGCCAGCAGCACTGGACAGGGCACCGGGGAGCTGTTTTTT
TRBV3-1	-	TRBJ1-1	many	CASTGTVWGTEAFF	TGTGCCAGCACCGGGACGGTATGGGGCACTGAAGCTTTCTTT
TRBV20-1	TRBD1	TRBJ1-1	-	CSAQGQDQFSTEAFF	TGCAGTGCCCAGGGACAGGATCAGTTCAGCACTGAAGCTTTCTTT
TRBV10-3	-	TRBJ1-4	many	CAISDRERGNEKLFF	TGTGCCATCAGTGACAGGGAGCGGGGTAATGAAAAACTGTTTTTT
TRBV27	-	TRBJ2-1	once	CASSFGLASGEQFF	TGTGCCAGCAGTTTTGGTTTAGCGTCGGGTGAGCAGTTCTTC
TRBV6-1	TRBD2	TRBJ2-1	many	CASRGTSDNEQFF	TGTGCCAGCAGGGGGACTAGCGACAATGAGCAGTTCTTC
TRBV13	-	TRBJ1-3	-	CASSSWAATSSGNTIYF	TGTGCCAGCAGCTCTTGGGCCGCGACGAGCTCTGGAAACACCATATATTTT
TRBV19	TRBD2	TRBJ2-7	many	CASSKNLAGTSYEQYF	TGTGCCAGTAGTAAAAATCTAGCGGGGACATCCTACGAGCAGTACTTC
TRBV5-1	TRBD2	TRBJ2-3	-	CASSLAPGRGTDTQYF	TGCGCCAGCAGCTTGGCTCCCGGGAGGGGCACAGATACGCAGTATTTT
TRBV2	TRBD1	TRBJ1-5	many	CASSGPGGASNQPQHF	TGTGCCAGCAGTGGTCCAGGGGGCGCGAGCAATCAGCCCCAGCATTTT
TRBV28	-	TRBJ1-2	-	CAGRGGAGYGYTF	TGTGCCGGTAGGGGGGGCGCAGGATATGGCTACACCTTC
TRBV7-9	TRBD1	TRBJ2-7	once	CASSRGTGVNEQYF	TGTGCCAGCAGCCGGGGGACAGGGGTGAACGAGCAGTACTTC
TRBV12-3/TRBV12-4	TRBD2	TRBJ2-2	many	CASSYRTSGPVGELFF	TGTGCCAGCAGTTACAGGACTAGCGGCCCCGTCGGGGAGCTGTTTTTT
TRBV30	TRBD1	TRBJ1-5	-	CAWSRGQGAGQPQHF	TGTGCCTGGAGTCGGGGACAGGGGGCCGGTCAGCCCCAGCATTTT
TRBV11-2	TRBD1	TRBJ2-1	many	CASSPWDSLAEQFF	TGTGCCAGCTCCCCCTGGGACAGTTTAGCTGAGCAGTTCTTC
TRBV28	TRBD2	TRBJ2-1	many	CASDRSKGLAGYNEQFF	TGTGCCAGCGACCGTTCAAAGGGGCTAGCGGGCTACAATGAGCAGTTCTTC
TRBV29-1	-	TRBJ1-2	-	CSVGAGRDYGYTF	TGCAGCGTTGGAGCAGGGAGGGACTATGGCTACACCTTC
TRBV10-3	-	TRBJ1-2	-	CAIRSDGYTF	TGTGCCATCAGATCGGACGGCTACACCTTC
TRBV12-3/TRBV12-4	-	TRBJ1-1	many	CASSLEATGKTEAFF	TGTGCCAGCAGTTTAGAGGCTACAGGAAAAACTGAAGCTTTCTTT
TRBV28	-	TRBJ1-2	many	CASSQRTPNHYGYTF	TGTGCCAGCAGTCAGCGAACACCTAACCACTATGGCTACACCTTC
TRBV3-1	-	TRBJ1-2	few	CAGSQVTDYGYTF	TGTGCCGGCAGCCAAGTAACAGACTATGGCTACACCTTC
TRBV27	TRBD2	TRBJ2-5	many	CASSPGTSGIQETQYF	TGTGCCAGCAGTCCAGGGACTAGCGGGATCCAAGAGACCCAGTACTTC
TRBV6-1	-	TRBJ2-1	many	CAYSIRGSYNEQFF	TGTGCTTACAGCATCAGGGGCTCCTACAATGAGCAGTTCTTC
TRBV9	TRBD1	TRBJ2-1	-	CASSLITGEGEQFF	TGTGCCAGCAGCCTCATAACAGGGGAAGGAGAGCAGTTCTTC
TRBV7-9	-	TRBJ1-1	few	CASSGGMGSTEAFF	TGTGCCAGCAGCGGGGGGATGGGGTCCACTGAAGCTTTCTTT
TRBV2	-	TRBJ2-2	many	CASKVESNTGELFF	TGTGCCAGCAAGGTTGAGTCGAACACCGGGGAGCTGTTTTTT
TRBV6-1	-	TRBJ2-7	-	CASRTDRTFYEQYF	TGTGCCAGCAGGACTGACAGGACTTTCTACGAGCAGTACTTC
TRBV18	TRBD2	TRBJ2-5	-	CASSSGLAGGPRETQYF	TGTGCCAGCAGTTCCGGACTAGCGGGAGGGCCGCGGGAGACCCAGTACTTC
TRBV6-2/TRBV6-3	-	TRBJ1-6	many	CASRRLFGTDSPLHF	TGTGCCAGCAGACGCCTATTTGGCACGGATTCACCCCTCCACTTT
TRBV7-9	-	TRBJ2-7	-	CASSLLERDEQYF	TGTGCCAGCAGCTTGCTGGAACGCGACGAGCAGTACTTC
TRBV12-3/TRBV12-4	-	TRBJ2-3	few	CASSLTATGASTDTQYF	TGTGCCAGCAGTCTCACCGCGACAGGAGCCAGCACAGATACGCAGTATTTT
TRBV10-3	-	TRBJ1-6	-	CAIRNSNNSPLHF	TGTGCCATCCGTAACAGTAATAATTCACCCCTCCACTTT
TRBV19	TRBD1	TRBJ1-5	-	CATGTDNFNQPQHF	TGTGCCACCGGGACAGACAACTTCAATCAGCCCCAGCATTTT
TRBV12-3/TRBV12-4	TRBD2	TRBJ2-7	many	CASSWTSGEQYF	TGTGCCAGCAGTTGGACTAGCGGGGAGCAGTACTTC
TRBV11-1	TRBD2	TRBJ2-1	many	CASSFRLAGVEQFF	TGTGCCAGCAGCTTCAGACTAGCGGGAGTCGAGCAGTTCTTC
TRBV6-2/TRBV6-3	-	TRBJ2-3	-	CASSYWPLTKDGYTQYF	TGTGCCAGCAGTTACTGGCCCCTGACTAAAGATGGGTATACGCAGTATTTT
TRBV7-9	TRBD1	TRBJ1-1	many	CASSWGQGTEAFF	TGTGCCAGCAGCTGGGGACAGGGCACTGAAGCTTTCTTT
TRBV6-2/TRBV6-3	-	TRBJ1-2	many	CASRGDGRLGGYTF	TGTGCCAGCAGGGGGGACGGCCGACTGGGCGGCTACACCTTC
TRBV28	TRBD2	TRBJ2-7	-	CASSLGGSMYEQYF	TGTGCCAGCAGTTTGGGAGGGTCCATGTACGAGCAGTACTTC
TRBV7-9	-	TRBJ2-7	few	CASSSTTGPNYEQYF	TGTGCCAGCAGCTCAACGACAGGACCCAACTACGAGCAGTACTTC
TRBV11-2	-	TRBJ1-1	many	CASSLTSREAFF	TGTGCCAGCAGCTTAACCTCAAGGGAAGCTTTCTTT
TRBV20-1	-	TRBJ2-5	many	CSARGLSGSPVTQYF	TGCAGTGCTAGAGGCTTAAGCGGGTCACCTGTTACCCAGTACTTC
TRBV7-8	-	TRBJ2-7	-	CASSLAGPGREQYF	TGTGCCAGCAGCTTAGCGGGACCCGGTAGGGAGCAGTACTTC
TRBV10-3	-	TRBJ2-5	many	CAISESFEAGETQYF	TGTGCCATCAGTGAGTCGTTTGAGGCGGGGGAGACCCAGTACTTC
TRBV24-1	-	TRBJ2-6	many	CATSDLSGGANVLTF	TGTGCCACCAGTGATTTGTCGGGGGGGGCCAACGTCCTGACTTTC
TRBV30	TRBD2	TRBJ2-7	few	CAWNPGLEIYEQYF	TGTGCCTGGAACCCGGGACTAGAGATCTACGAGCAGTACTTC
TRBV28	TRBD1	TRBJ1-2	-	CASGGQGRRLGYTF	TGTGCCAGCGGGGGACAGGGAAGAAGGCTTGGCTACACCTTC
TRBV28	TRBD1	TRBJ1-1	many	CASSLWPRGHEAFF	TGTGCCAGCAGTTTATGGCCCAGGGGGCATGAAGCTTTCTTT
TRBV27	TRBD2	TRBJ2-2	-	CASSWTRTGELFF	TGTGCCAGCAGTTGGACTAGGACCGGGGAGCTGTTTTTT
TRBV2	-	TRBJ2-5	many	CASRGAPGQETQYF	TGTGCCAGCAGGGGGGCCCCGGGCCAAGAGACCCAGTACTTC
TRBV5-1	-	TRBJ2-7	many	CASSNEGGPYEQYF	TGCGCCAGCAGCAACGAGGGGGGGCCCTACGAGCAGTACTTC
TRBV30	-	TRBJ2-3	-	CAWSPWGGGFADTQYF	TGTGCCTGGAGTCCCTGGGGAGGGGGATTCGCAGATACGCAGTATTTT
TRBV9	-	TRBJ2-4	-	CASSVGMGKNIQYF	TGTGCCAGCAGCGTAGGTATGGGCAAAAACATTCAGTACTTC
TRBV9	TRBD1	TRBJ2-5	few	CASSGWTGDQYF	TGTGCCAGCAGCGGCTGGACAGGGGACCAGTACTTC
TRBV19	TRBD2	TRBJ2-1	-	CASSTGLASYNEQFF	TGTGCCAGTAGTACCGGACTAGCGTCTTACAATGAGCAGTTCTTC